The clone carrying this T cell receptor beta chain was detected once. Its antigen is undetermined. V was trimmed by 5 bases and J by 8 bases, leaving 6 bases between them. Germline V gene sequence: CDR1 DFQATT, CDR2 SNEGSKA (reference sequence). This CDR3 comprises 10 residues. The source of the sample is a study of graft-versus-host responses after intestinal transplantation. Only in-frame clones appear in the TCRdb table, and some are missing; sequencing was by immunoSEQ multiplex PCR. The sample shows 70,000 to 95,000 clones, almost 90% of them seen only once. This TCR was recovered from a human donor who received an intestinal transplant. The starting material was unstimulated CD4+ T cells sorted from spleen or lymph node cells, obtained before intestinal transplant. The V and J genes are TRBV20-1 and TRBJ1-4; D not certain. Here the CDR3 reads CSALREKLFF. In nucleotides, the CDR3 is TGCAGTGCTCTGCGAGAAAAACTGTTTTTT.